This is a list of T cell receptor beta chains from one sample in a study of shared clonotypes between healthy human individuals. Some clones are missing from TCRdb's copy, which holds only in-frame ones; the method was immunoSEQ multiplex PCR. The sample holds around 2,000,000 clones, approximately 94% seen once. The sequenced sample was naive CD8+ T cells sorted from blood. The receptors were sampled from a man between 18 and 35 years old in good health. Both conserved end residues are trimmed from each CDR3. The order of the fields is V gene, J gene, D gene, clone size, CDR3 protein. A D gene is named only where the DNA matches it firmly. Clone size is shown for a subset of rows, as once, few, many or a class of expanded clone.

>TRBV2|TRBJ1-1|-|-
ASSGGEAEAF
>TRBV27|TRBJ2-2|-|-
ASSLFMAGTGELF
>TRBV11-2|TRBJ2-3|-|-
ASSLMAGATDTQY
>TRBV29-1|TRBJ2-4|-|once
SVAGGTGLAKNIQY
>TRBV5-5|TRBJ1-3|-|once
ASSLVGPANTIY
>TRBV5-1|TRBJ1-1|TRBD1|-
ASSFWTGGSMNTEAF
>TRBV2|TRBJ1-5|TRBD1|-
ASSPGQGIQPQH
>TRBV19|TRBJ2-2|TRBD2|-
ASISLAENTGELF
>TRBV6-1|TRBJ1-6|-|-
ASILTESNSPLH
>TRBV6-6|TRBJ2-5|TRBD2|-
ASSYSLAGGQETQY
>TRBV7-9|TRBJ2-1|TRBD2|-
ASSHRLAHNEQF
>TRBV6-5|TRBJ2-1|-|-
ASNQEGYGNEQF
>TRBV18|TRBJ2-5|-|-
ASSFRPKETQY
>TRBV5-1|TRBJ2-2|-|-
ASSLRITLDTGELF
>TRBV10-3|TRBJ1-4|TRBD1|few
AISESTGQYNEKLF
>TRBV19|TRBJ1-2|TRBD1|-
ASSIGTGSFYT
>TRBV2|TRBJ2-5|-|-
ASRALQETQY
>TRBV5-6|TRBJ2-5|-|-
ASSRTEETQY
>TRBV27|TRBJ2-7|TRBD1|-
ASSFLTGGLIYEQY
>TRBV6-1|TRBJ2-5|TRBD2|-
ASSEPRGLAAQETQY